A single sample is the source of the 17 T cell receptor beta chains below, sequenced in a study of blood T cell repertoires in COVID-19. Generated by immunoSEQ multiplex PCR, the TCRdb table keeps only in-frame clones and is missing some. The data show about 260,000 clones, approximately 90% seen once. Sample: peripheral blood. Every receptor here comes from a woman between 40 and 55 years old with acute or convalescent COVID-19.

The chain couples TRBV2 to TRBJ2-7, with TRBD1 matching 9 bases. This CDR3 is built from 15 residues. The ends lost 6 bases at V and 2 bases at J; junction bases unmatched: 8. Germline CDR1 and CDR2: SNHLY and FYNNEI. CDR3 bases: TGTGCCAGCAGCACGACGGGACAGGGCACCTACGAGCAGTACGTC. As protein: CASSTTGQGTYEQYV.

The CDR3 reads CASRGDRALHF. The DNA for the CDR3 is TGTGCCAGCAGGGGGGACAGGGCTCTCCACTTT. This sequence joins TRBV2 and TRBJ1-6; TRBD1 agrees at 9 bases. With V trimmed by 6 bases and J by 16 bases, 4 bases remained unmatched. Germline V gene sequence: CDR1 SNHLY, CDR2 FYNNEI. The CDR3 sequence is 11 residues long.

The rearrangement joins TRBV7-8 to TRBJ2-3; TRBD2 agrees at 7 bases. Unmatched junction bases numbered 3, after V lost 1 base and J lost 8 bases. CDR3 size: 13 residues. Germline V gene lookup returns CDR1 SGHVS and CDR2 FQNEAQ. The CDR3 spells CASSLGGGGTQYF. CDR3 DNA: TGTGCCAGCAGCTTAGGGGGGGGTGGTACGCAGTATTTT.

The chain is built from TRBV19 and TRBJ1-4, with TRBD1 matching over 8 bases. Per the germline V gene, CDR1 is LNHDA and CDR2 is SQIVND (reference sequence). CDR3 length: 14 amino acids. Germline trimming cut 6 bases from V and 2 bases from J; bases unmatched to any gene: 2. CDR3 sequence (DNA): TGTGCCAGTAGCCACAGGGGGACTAATGAAAAACTGTTTTTT. This gives the protein CASSHRGTNEKLFF. The full variable domain, completed using reference TRBV19 and TRBJ1-4, is DGGITQSPKYLFRKEGQNVTLSCEQNLNHDAMYWYRQDPGQGLRLIYYSQIVNDFQKGDIAEGYSVSREKKESFPLTVTSAQKNPTAFYLCASSHRGTNEKLFFGSGTQLSVL.

This chain links TRBV23-1 with TRBJ1-1; D might be TRBD1 (6 bases). TRBV23-1 has ORF status, its function being uncertain. CDR3 length equals 16 residues. Trimming pared 6 bases from V and 5 bases from J, leaving 22 bases between. In nucleotides, the CDR3 is TGCGCCAGCAGCAGAAACAGGGAAGGGATGGGGACTGAAGCTTTCTTT. Its protein is CASSRNREGMGTEAFF.

The chain couples TRBV9 to TRBJ2-3, with TRBD2 identical over 12 bases. V lost 1 base, J lost 5 bases, and 2 bases stayed unmatched. From germline, CDR1 is SGDLS and CDR2 YYNGEE. The CDR3 runs 15 residues. CDR3 sequence reads: CASSVLAGGRDTQYF. In DNA, the CDR3 is TGTGCCAGCAGCGTACTAGCGGGGGGGAGAGATACGCAGTATTTT. Full variable domain (remainder filled in from reference TRBV9 and TRBJ2-3): DSGVTQTPKHLITATGQRVTLRCSPRSGDLSVYWYQQSLDQGLQFLIQYYNGEERAKGNILERFSAQQFPDLHSELNLSSLELGDSALYFCASSVLAGGRDTQYFGPGTRLTVL.

The chain employs TRBV9 and TRBJ2-2; 8 nucleotides agree with TRBD2. The CDR3 sequence is 15 residues long. With 3 bases clipped from V and 0 bases from J, the junction kept 1 base outside the gene matches. CDR1 SGDLS and CDR2 YYNGEE come from the germline V gene. CDR3 region: CASSAGGANTGELFF. The CDR3 region has the DNA TGTGCCAGCAGCGCCGGGGGGGCGAACACCGGGGAGCTGTTTTTT.

The chain employs TRBV10-3 and TRBJ2-5, with D perhaps TRBD2 (7 bases). V lost 7 bases and J 2 bases, leaving 11 bases between the germline ends. Germline CDR1 ENHRY, CDR2 SYGVKD. The CDR3 extends over 13 amino acids. DNA for the CDR3: TGTGCCATCATGCGGGGGCCTCAAGAGACCCAGTACTTC. This gives the protein CAIMRGPQETQYF.

The rearrangement uses TRBV5-1 and TRBJ2-3; 8 nucleotides line up with TRBD1. Germline trimming cut 5 bases from V and 1 base from J; bases unmatched to any gene: 3. This CDR3 region has 14 residues. Per germline, CDR1 SGHRS and CDR2 YFSETQ. This chain's CDR3 is CASRPGQGTDTQYF. The CDR3 DNA follows: TGCGCCAGCAGGCCGGGACAGGGCACAGATACGCAGTATTTT.

J is TRBJ2-5 and V is TRBV6-5; 9 bases are shared with TRBD1. CDR1 and CDR2 (germline): MNHEY, SVGAGI. The CDR3 totals 13 residues. V lost 8 bases, J lost 4 bases, and 5 bases stayed unmatched. This chain's CDR3 is CASLGQGGETQYF. CDR3 coding DNA: TGTGCCAGCCTGGGACAGGGCGGAGAGACCCAGTACTTC.

The chain carries TRBV30 and TRBJ1-2; D perhaps matches TRBD1 (6 bases). CDR1 GTSNPN and CDR2 SVGIG come from the germline V gene (reference sequence). V was shortened by 3 bases and J by 8 bases, with 28 bases between the two germline ends. The CDR3 runs 17 residues. In DNA, the CDR3 is TGTGCCTGGAGAGAAGCCGGGACAAGTGGGGCGCAGAGGGGCTACACCTTC. It is translated as CAWREAGTSGAQRGYTF.

The rearrangement links TRBV4-1 to TRBJ2-3, with TRBD2 matching 7 bases. The V and J ends lost 0 bases and 3 bases, in that order; junction bases with no gene match: 15. Germline loops: CDR1 MGHRA, CDR2 YSYEKL. The CDR3 length is 19 residues. The CDR3 coding sequence is TGCGCCAGCAGCCAAGATCTGGGGGGGGGAACTAAGTGGACAGATACGCAGTATTTT. Residues: CASSQDLGGGTKWTDTQYF.

This clone was observed once. This chain joins TRBV30 and TRBJ1-1, with D possibly matching TRBD1 (5 bases). V lost 2 bases, J lost 4 bases, and 14 bases lay in between. The germline CDR1 and CDR2 sequences are GTSNPN and SVGIG (reference sequence). The CDR3 runs 14 residues. The CDR3 coding sequence is TGTGCCTGGAGTTGGGGGACGGGGGGCACTGAAGCTTTCTTT. This codes for CAWSWGTGGTEAFF.

V and J are TRBV12-3 or TRBV12-4 and TRBJ2-3, with a possible D match to TRBD2 (7 bases). V was shortened by 8 bases and J by 2 bases, with 8 bases between the two germline ends. CDR3 length: 12 amino acids. The CDR3 DNA sequence: TGTGCCAGCGGGGGGGCCACAGATACGCAGTATTTT. Translated, it gives CASGGATDTQYF.

The J gene is TRBJ1-1, the V gene TRBV6-5; D gene uncertain. Germline V lookup: CDR1 MNHEY, CDR2 SVGAGI. The length of the CDR3 is 13 residues. Trimming left V 6 bases short and J 9 bases short, with 17 bases between. CDR3 protein: CASSHPAGRKAFF. The CDR3 nucleotides are TGTGCCAGCAGCCACCCCGCAGGCAGAAAAGCTTTCTTT.

The genes are TRBV20-1 and TRBJ2-2; D gene unclear. Per the germline V gene, CDR1 is DFQATT and CDR2 is SNEGSKA (reference sequence). This CDR3 region has 14 residues. The V end lost 3 bases, the J end lost 0 bases, and 8 bases lay between the germline ends. The CDR3: CSASLESNTGELFF. For the CDR3, the DNA is TGCAGTGCTAGTCTGGAGTCGAACACCGGGGAGCTGTTTTTT.

The V call is TRBV19, the J call TRBJ1-1; D is unclear. The germline V and J ends were trimmed by 6 bases and 0 bases, with 14 bases remaining between them. The CDR3 totals 15 residues. Germline CDR1 LNHDA, CDR2 SQIVND (reference sequence). This CDR3 reads CASRPNQVLNTEAFF. The DNA for the CDR3 is TGTGCCAGTAGACCTAACCAAGTCTTGAACACTGAAGCTTTCTTT.